The rows below give T cell receptor beta chains drawn from one sample of a study of spatial heterogeneity in lung cancer. TCRdb itself ran the 5' RACE reads through MiXCR, one entry per CDR3 protein. This sample has about 3,000 distinct CDR3 sequences, with 6.3% found just once. The sequences come from lung tumor tissue, collected at surgery. These receptors were obtained from a male donor with early-stage non-small cell lung cancer. CDR3s include the opening cysteine and the closing phenylalanine or tryptophan. D genes are given only for firm matches. Clone size is stated in some rows and not others, as once, few, many or a class when expanded.

cdr3_length: 15; v_call: TRBV28; j_call: TRBJ2-3; clone_size: medium-sized; d_call: .; cdr3_nt: TGTGCCAGCAGTCCCCCGACAGGTCTCACAGATACGCAGTATTTT; cdr3_aa: CASSPPTGLTDTQYF
cdr3_length: 16; v_call: TRBV7-6; j_call: TRBJ2-1; clone_size: medium-sized; d_call: .; cdr3_nt: TGTGCCAGCAGCATCGTGATAGCGGACGCCTACAATGAGCAGTTCTTC; cdr3_aa: CASSIVIADAYNEQFF
cdr3_length: 15; v_call: TRBV7-2; j_call: TRBJ2-7; clone_size: medium-sized; d_call: .; cdr3_nt: TGTGCCAGCAGCTTAGCTAGGATTCCCTCGTACGAGCAGTACTTC; cdr3_aa: CASSLARIPSYEQYF
cdr3_length: 13; v_call: TRBV20-1; j_call: TRBJ2-3; clone_size: .; d_call: .; cdr3_nt: TGCAGTGCCCCGGGCCTCGGCACAGATACGCAGTATTTT; cdr3_aa: CSAPGLGTDTQYF
cdr3_length: 15; v_call: TRBV7-2; j_call: TRBJ1-4; clone_size: medium-sized; d_call: .; cdr3_nt: TGTGCCAGCAGCTTACTGGCTGCAACTAATGAAAAACTGTTTTTT; cdr3_aa: CASSLLAATNEKLFF
cdr3_length: 13; v_call: TRBV6-5; j_call: TRBJ1-1; clone_size: many; d_call: .; cdr3_nt: TGTGCCAGCAGTTACTCGGGGGGAGGTGAAGCTTTCTTT; cdr3_aa: CASSYSGGGEAFF
cdr3_length: 11; v_call: TRBV27; j_call: TRBJ2-7; clone_size: medium-sized; d_call: .; cdr3_nt: TGTGCCAGCAGTCGCGGCTACGAGCAGTACTTC; cdr3_aa: CASSRGYEQYF
cdr3_length: 13; v_call: TRBV27; j_call: TRBJ1-5; clone_size: many; d_call: .; cdr3_nt: TGTGCCAGCAGTTTTAATAGCAATCAGCCCCAGCATTTT; cdr3_aa: CASSFNSNQPQHF
cdr3_length: 15; v_call: TRBV18; j_call: TRBJ2-3; clone_size: medium-sized; d_call: TRBD1; cdr3_nt: TGTGCCAGCTCACCACAGGGGGCCGGCACAGATACGCAGTATTTT; cdr3_aa: CASSPQGAGTDTQYF
cdr3_length: 16; v_call: TRBV2; j_call: TRBJ2-7; clone_size: medium-sized; d_call: TRBD1; cdr3_nt: TGTGCCAGCAGTGAAGCCGGACGGGACAGGTCCTACGAGCAGTACTTC; cdr3_aa: CASSEAGRDRSYEQYF
cdr3_length: 14; v_call: TRBV7-9; j_call: TRBJ2-1; clone_size: many; d_call: TRBD2; cdr3_nt: TGTGCCAGCAGCTTATCCCAGGAAAGCGGGAGTACAGTCTTC; cdr3_aa: CASSLSQESGSTVF
cdr3_length: 17; v_call: TRBV20-1; j_call: TRBJ2-1; clone_size: medium-sized; d_call: .; cdr3_nt: TGCAGTGCTAGAGATACGTTGAGAAGGGGTGAGATGAATGAGCAGTTCTTC; cdr3_aa: CSARDTLRRGEMNEQFF
cdr3_length: 16; v_call: TRBV19; j_call: TRBJ2-1; clone_size: medium-sized; d_call: TRBD2; cdr3_nt: TGTGCCAGTACCCGGGGGCTAGCGGGAGGAAGGAATGAGCAGTTCTTC; cdr3_aa: CASTRGLAGGRNEQFF
cdr3_length: 15; v_call: TRBV7-9; j_call: TRBJ2-7; clone_size: medium-sized; d_call: .; cdr3_nt: TGTGCCAGCAGCCCCCGACAGGGAGGGGGTCACGAGCAGTACTTC; cdr3_aa: CASSPRQGGGHEQYF
cdr3_length: 16; v_call: TRBV10-3; j_call: TRBJ1-2; clone_size: many; d_call: .; cdr3_nt: TGTGCCATCAGTGAAGCTCAGGGAGCAGCTAACTATGGCTACACCTTC; cdr3_aa: CAISEAQGAANYGYTF
cdr3_length: 13; v_call: TRBV12-3/TRBV12-4; j_call: TRBJ2-2; clone_size: medium-sized; d_call: .; cdr3_nt: TGTGCCAGCAGTTTAGAGGGCACCGGGGAGCTGTTTTTT; cdr3_aa: CASSLEGTGELFF
cdr3_length: 15; v_call: TRBV24-1; j_call: TRBJ2-3; clone_size: medium-sized; d_call: TRBD1; cdr3_nt: TGTGCCACCAGTGCCGGGACAGGGCCCACAGATACGCAGTATTTT; cdr3_aa: CATSAGTGPTDTQYF
cdr3_length: 14; v_call: TRBV5-1; j_call: TRBJ1-5; clone_size: few; d_call: TRBD1; cdr3_nt: TGCGCCAGCAGCTTCGGGACAGGGCATCAGCCCCAGCATTTT; cdr3_aa: CASSFGTGHQPQHF
cdr3_length: 12; v_call: TRBV29-1; j_call: TRBJ2-5; clone_size: .; d_call: .; cdr3_nt: TGCAGCGTTGATTTTGTCGGAGAGACCCAGTACTTC; cdr3_aa: CSVDFVGETQYF
cdr3_length: 13; v_call: TRBV14; j_call: TRBJ2-5; clone_size: medium-sized; d_call: .; cdr3_nt: TGTGCCAGCAGCCAACGACATCAAGAGACCCAGTACTTC; cdr3_aa: CASSQRHQETQYF
cdr3_length: 14; v_call: TRBV14; j_call: TRBJ1-4; clone_size: many; d_call: .; cdr3_nt: TGTGCCAGCAGCCAGGGGACATACCTTGGAAAACTGTTTTTT; cdr3_aa: CASSQGTYLGKLFF
cdr3_length: 16; v_call: TRBV12-3/TRBV12-4; j_call: TRBJ1-5; clone_size: medium-sized; d_call: TRBD1; cdr3_nt: TGTGCCAGCAGTTTAGAGAGTAGAGGGGGCCGTCAGCCCCAGCATTTT; cdr3_aa: CASSLESRGGRQPQHF
cdr3_length: 16; v_call: TRBV6-2/TRBV6-3; j_call: TRBJ2-1; clone_size: many; d_call: TRBD1; cdr3_nt: TGTGCCAGCAGGCCCCTGACAGGGCCCTTTCCGAATGAGCAGTTCTTC; cdr3_aa: CASRPLTGPFPNEQFF
cdr3_length: 17; v_call: TRBV5-1; j_call: TRBJ2-7; clone_size: medium-sized; d_call: .; cdr3_nt: TGCGCCAGCAGCTCCCCTCTTGGGGTGCCACTCTCCTACGAGCAGTACTTC; cdr3_aa: CASSSPLGVPLSYEQYF
cdr3_length: 14; v_call: TRBV7-9; j_call: TRBJ2-5; clone_size: once; d_call: .; cdr3_nt: TGTGCCAGCAGCTGGGAAGGAGGAGAAAAGACCCAGTACTTC; cdr3_aa: CASSWEGGEKTQYF